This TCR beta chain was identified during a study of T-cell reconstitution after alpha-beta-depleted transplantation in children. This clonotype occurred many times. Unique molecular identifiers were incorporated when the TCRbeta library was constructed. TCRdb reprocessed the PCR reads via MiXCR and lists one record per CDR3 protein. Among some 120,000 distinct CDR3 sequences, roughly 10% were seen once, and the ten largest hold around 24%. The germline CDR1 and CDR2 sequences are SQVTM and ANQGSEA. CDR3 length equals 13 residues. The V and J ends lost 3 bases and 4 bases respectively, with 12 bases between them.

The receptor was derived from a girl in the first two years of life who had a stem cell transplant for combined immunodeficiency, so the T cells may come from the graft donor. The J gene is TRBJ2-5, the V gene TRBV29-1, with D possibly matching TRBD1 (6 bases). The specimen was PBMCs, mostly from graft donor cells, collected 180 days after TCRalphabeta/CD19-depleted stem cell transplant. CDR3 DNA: TGCAGCGTTGAGTATAAAGGGGGAGAGACCCAGTACTTC. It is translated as CSVEYKGGETQYF.